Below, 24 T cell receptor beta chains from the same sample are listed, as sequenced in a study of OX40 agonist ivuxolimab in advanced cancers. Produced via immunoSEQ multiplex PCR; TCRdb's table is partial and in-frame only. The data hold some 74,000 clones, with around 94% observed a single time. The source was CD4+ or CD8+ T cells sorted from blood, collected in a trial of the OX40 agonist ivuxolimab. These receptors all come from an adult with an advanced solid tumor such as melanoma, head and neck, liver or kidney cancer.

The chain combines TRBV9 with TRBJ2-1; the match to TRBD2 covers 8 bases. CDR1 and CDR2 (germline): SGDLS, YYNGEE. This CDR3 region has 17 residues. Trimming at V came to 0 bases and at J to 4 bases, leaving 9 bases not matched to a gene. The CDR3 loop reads CASSVGTSGEPYNEQFF. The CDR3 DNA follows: TGTGCCAGCAGCGTAGGTACTAGCGGTGAACCTTACAATGAGCAGTTCTTC.

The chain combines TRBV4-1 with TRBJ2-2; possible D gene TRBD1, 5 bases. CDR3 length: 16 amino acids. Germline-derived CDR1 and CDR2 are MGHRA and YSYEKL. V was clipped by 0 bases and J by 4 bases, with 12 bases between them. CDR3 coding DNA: TGCGCCAGCAGCCAAGATTTAGGGGCGGTCACCGGGGAGCTGTTTTTT. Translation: CASSQDLGAVTGELFF.

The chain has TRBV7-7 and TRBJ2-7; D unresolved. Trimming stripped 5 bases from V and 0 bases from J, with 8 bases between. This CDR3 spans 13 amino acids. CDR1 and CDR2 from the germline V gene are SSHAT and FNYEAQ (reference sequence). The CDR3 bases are TGTGCCAGCAGCCCGTCCCCCTCCTACGAGCAGTACTTC. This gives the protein CASSPSPSYEQYF.

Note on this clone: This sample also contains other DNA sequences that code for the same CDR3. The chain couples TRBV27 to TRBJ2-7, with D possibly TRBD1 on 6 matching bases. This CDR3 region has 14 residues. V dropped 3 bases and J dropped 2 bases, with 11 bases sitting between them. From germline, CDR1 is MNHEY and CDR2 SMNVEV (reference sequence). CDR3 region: CASSLGRGAYEQYF. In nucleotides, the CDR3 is TGTGCCAGCAGTTTGGGCAGGGGTGCCTACGAGCAGTACTTC.

CDR3 protein: CAIEDRETYEQYF. For the CDR3, the DNA is TGTGCCATCGAGGACAGGGAGACCTACGAGCAGTACTTC. The chain employs TRBV10-3 and TRBJ2-7; 8 bases line up with TRBD1. Germline CDR1 reads ENHRY; CDR2 reads SYGVKD. The CDR3 totals 13 residues. The ends lost 8 bases at V and 2 bases at J; junction bases unmatched: 5.

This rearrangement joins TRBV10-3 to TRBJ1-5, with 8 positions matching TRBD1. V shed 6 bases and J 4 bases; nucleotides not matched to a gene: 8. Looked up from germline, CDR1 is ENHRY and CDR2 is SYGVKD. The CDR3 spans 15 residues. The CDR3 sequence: CAISETGAENQPQHF. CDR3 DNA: TGTGCCATCAGCGAGACAGGGGCGGAGAATCAGCCCCAGCATTTT.

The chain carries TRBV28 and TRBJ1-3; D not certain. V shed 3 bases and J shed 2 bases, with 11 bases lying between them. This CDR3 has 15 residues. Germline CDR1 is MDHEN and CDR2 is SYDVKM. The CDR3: CASSFFRETGNTIYF. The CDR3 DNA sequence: TGTGCCAGCAGTTTCTTCCGGGAAACTGGAAACACCATATATTTT.

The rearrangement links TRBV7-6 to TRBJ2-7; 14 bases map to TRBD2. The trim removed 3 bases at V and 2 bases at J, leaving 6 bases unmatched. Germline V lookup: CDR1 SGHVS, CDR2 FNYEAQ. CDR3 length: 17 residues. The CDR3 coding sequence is TGTGCCAGCAGCTTGGCTCCGGGACTAGCGGGGGCCTACGAGCAGTACTTC. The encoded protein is CASSLAPGLAGAYEQYF.

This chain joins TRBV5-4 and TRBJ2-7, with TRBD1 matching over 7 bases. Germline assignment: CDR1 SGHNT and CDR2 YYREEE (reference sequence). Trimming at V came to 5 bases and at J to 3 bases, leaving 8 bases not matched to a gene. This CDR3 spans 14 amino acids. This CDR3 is CASSLYRGNYEQYF. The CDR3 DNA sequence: TGTGCCAGCAGTTTATACAGGGGAAACTACGAGCAGTACTTC.

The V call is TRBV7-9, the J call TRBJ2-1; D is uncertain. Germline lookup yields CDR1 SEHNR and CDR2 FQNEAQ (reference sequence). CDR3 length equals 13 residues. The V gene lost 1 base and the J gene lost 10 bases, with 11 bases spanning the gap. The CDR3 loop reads CASSLGGAPEQFF. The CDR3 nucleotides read TGTGCCAGCAGCTTAGGTGGCGCGCCGGAGCAGTTCTTC.

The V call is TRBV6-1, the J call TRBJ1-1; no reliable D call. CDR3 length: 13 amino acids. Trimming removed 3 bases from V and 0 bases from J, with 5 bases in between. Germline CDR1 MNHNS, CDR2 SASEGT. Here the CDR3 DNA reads TGTGCCAGCAGTGATCCCCTGAACACTGAAGCTTTCTTT. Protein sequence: CASSDPLNTEAFF.

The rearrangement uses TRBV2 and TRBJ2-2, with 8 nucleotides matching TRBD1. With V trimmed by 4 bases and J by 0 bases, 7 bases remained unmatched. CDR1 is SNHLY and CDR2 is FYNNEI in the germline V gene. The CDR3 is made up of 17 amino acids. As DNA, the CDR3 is TGTGCCAGCAGTGTGGGCAGCAGGGGGCCGAACACCGGGGAGCTGTTTTTT. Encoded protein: CASSVGSRGPNTGELFF.

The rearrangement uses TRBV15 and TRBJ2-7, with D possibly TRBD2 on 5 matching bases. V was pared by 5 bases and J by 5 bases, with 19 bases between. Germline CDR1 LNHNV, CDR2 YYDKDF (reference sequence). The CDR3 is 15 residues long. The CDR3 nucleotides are TGTGCCACCAGCGGTTACCACGAGCGGCTCCACGAGCAGTACTTC. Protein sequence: CATSGYHERLHEQYF.

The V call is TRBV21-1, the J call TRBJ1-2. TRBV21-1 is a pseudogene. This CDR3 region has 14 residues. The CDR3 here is CASSEGTANYGYTF. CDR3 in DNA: TGTGCCAGCAGCGAAGGGACGGCGAACTATGGCTACACCTTC.

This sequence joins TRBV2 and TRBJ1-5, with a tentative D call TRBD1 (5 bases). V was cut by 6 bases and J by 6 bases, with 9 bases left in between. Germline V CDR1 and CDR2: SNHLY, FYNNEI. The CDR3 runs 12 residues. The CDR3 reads CASSPGGQPQHF. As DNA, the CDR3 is TGTGCCAGCAGCCCGGGGGGTCAGCCCCAGCATTTT.

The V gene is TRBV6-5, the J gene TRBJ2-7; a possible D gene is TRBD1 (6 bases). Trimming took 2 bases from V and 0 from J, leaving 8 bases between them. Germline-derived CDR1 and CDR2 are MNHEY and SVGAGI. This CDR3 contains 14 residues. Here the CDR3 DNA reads TGTGCCAGCAGTTACGACAGGTTCTCCTACGAGCAGTACTTC. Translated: CASSYDRFSYEQYF.

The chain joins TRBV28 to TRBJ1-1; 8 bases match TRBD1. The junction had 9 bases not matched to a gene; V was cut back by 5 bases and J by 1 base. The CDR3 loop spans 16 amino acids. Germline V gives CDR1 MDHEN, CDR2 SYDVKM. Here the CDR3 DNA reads TGTGCCAGCAGTCTAATAACAGGGGGGACGAACACTGAAGCTTTCTTT. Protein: CASSLITGGTNTEAFF. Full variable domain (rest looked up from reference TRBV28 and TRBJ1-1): DVKVTQSSRYLVKRTGEKVFLECVQDMDHENMFWYRQDPGLGLRLIYFSYDVKMKEKGDIPEGYSVSREKKERFSLILESASTNQTSMYLCASSLITGGTNTEAFFGQGTRLTVV.

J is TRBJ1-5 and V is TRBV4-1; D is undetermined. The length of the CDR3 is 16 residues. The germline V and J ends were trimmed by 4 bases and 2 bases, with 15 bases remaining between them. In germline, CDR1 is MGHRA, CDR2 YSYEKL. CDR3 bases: TGCGCCAGCAGCCCGCGGGAAACGAGGGGCAATCAGCCCCAGCATTTT. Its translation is CASSPRETRGNQPQHF.

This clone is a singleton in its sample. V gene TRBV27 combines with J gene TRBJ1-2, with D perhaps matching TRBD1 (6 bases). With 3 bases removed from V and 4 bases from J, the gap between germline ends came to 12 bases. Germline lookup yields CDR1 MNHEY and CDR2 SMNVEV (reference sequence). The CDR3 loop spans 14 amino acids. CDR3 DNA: TGTGCCAGCAGTTTGGAAGCAGGGGCCTATGGCTACACCTTC. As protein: CASSLEAGAYGYTF.

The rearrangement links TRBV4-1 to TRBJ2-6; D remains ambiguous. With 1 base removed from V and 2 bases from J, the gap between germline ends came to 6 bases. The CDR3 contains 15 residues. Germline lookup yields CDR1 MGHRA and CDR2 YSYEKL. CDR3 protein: CASSQVSPGANVLTF. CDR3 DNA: TGCGCCAGCAGCCAAGTGAGCCCTGGGGCCAACGTCCTGACTTTC.

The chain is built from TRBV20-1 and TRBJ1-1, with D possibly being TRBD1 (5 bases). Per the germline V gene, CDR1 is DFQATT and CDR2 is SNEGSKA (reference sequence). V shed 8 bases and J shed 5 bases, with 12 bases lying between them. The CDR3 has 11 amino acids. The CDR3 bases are TGCAGTACGGGGCCGGGGACTGAAGCTTTCTTT. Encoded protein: CSTGPGTEAFF.

The CDR3: CASSLARDSSYEQYF. CDR3 coding DNA: TGTGCCAGCAGCTTAGCCCGGGACAGCTCCTACGAGCAGTACTTC. This rearrangement joins TRBV7-2 to TRBJ2-7, with TRBD1 matching over 7 bases. The germline gives CDR1 SGHTA, CDR2 FQGNSA. V shed 0 bases, J shed 0 bases, and the junction held 2 bases outside the gene matches. The CDR3 covers 15 residues.

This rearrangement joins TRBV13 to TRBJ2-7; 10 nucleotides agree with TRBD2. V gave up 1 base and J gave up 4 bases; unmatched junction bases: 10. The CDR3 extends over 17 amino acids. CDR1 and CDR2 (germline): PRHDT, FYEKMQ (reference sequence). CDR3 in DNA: TGTGCCAGCAGCTTAGAGGGGGTACTAGCGGGATCTTACGAGCAGTACTTC. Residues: CASSLEGVLAGSYEQYF.

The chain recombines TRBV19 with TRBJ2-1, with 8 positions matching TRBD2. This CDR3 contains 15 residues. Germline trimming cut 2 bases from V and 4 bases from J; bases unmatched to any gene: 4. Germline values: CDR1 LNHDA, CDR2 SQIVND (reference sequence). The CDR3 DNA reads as TGTGCCAGTAGTATAACTAGCGGAGAGTACAATGAGCAGTTCTTC. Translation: CASSITSGEYNEQFF.